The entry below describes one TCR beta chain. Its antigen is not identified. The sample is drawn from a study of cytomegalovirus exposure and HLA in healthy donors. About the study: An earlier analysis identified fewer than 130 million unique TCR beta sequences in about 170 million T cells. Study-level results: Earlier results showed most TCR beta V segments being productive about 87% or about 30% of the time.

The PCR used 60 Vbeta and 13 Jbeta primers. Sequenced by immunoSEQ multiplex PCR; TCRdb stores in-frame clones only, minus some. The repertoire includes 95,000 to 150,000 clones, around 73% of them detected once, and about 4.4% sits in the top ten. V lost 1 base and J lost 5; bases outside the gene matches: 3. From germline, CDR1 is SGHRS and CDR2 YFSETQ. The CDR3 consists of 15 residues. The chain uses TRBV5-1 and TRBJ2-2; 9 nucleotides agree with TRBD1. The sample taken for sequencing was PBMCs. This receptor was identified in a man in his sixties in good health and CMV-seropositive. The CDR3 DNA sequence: TGCGCCAGCAGCTTGAAGACAGGGGGGACCGGGGAGCTGTTTTTT. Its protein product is CASSLKTGGTGELFF.